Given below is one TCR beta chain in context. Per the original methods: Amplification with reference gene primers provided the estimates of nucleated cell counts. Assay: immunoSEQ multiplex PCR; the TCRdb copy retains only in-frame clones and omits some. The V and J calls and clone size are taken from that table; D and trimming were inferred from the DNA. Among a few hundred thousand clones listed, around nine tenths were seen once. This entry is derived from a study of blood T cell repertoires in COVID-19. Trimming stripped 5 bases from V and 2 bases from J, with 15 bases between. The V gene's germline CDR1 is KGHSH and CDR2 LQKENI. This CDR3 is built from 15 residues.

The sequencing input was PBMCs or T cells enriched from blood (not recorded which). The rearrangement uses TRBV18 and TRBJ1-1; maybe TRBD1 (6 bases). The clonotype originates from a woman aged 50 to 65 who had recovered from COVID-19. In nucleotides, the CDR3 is TGTGCCAGCTCATCCACTCGGACAGAAAACACTGAAGCTTTCTTT. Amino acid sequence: CASSSTRTENTEAFF.